This TCR beta chain emerged from a study of T cells in tumors after PD-1 blockade. On the study more broadly: No patient had prior checkpoint blockade, systemic immunosuppression, or radiotherapy within 4 weeks. During anti-PD-1 treatment, some patients continued daily vismodegib 150 mg.

This CDR3 contains 13 residues. Germline CDR1 and CDR2: SSHAT and FNYEAQ (reference sequence). Trimming took off 5 bases at V and 4 bases at J, with 10 bases between the two ends. Assay used: immunoSEQ multiplex PCR; TCRdb lists only in-frame clones, some missing. The sample includes about 8,000 clones, 69% of them seen just once. Template: tumor biopsy or peripheral blood genomic DNA, roughly 550-6,500 ng per sample. J is TRBJ2-3 and V is TRBV7-7; D could derive from TRBD1 or TRBD2 (5 bases each). The specimen comprised tumor tissue, sampled after anti-PD-1 treatment. The sequence was collected from a human donor with basal cell carcinoma. Written as DNA, the CDR3 is TGTGCCAGCAGCCCGGGACCCGCAGATACGCAGTATTTT. It translates to CASSPGPADTQYF.